This entry describes one TCR beta chain. The antigen remains undetermined. The data originate from a study of T-cell reconstitution after alpha-beta-depleted transplantation in children. Germline CDR1 is SGHRS and CDR2 is YFSETQ. CDR3 length: 15 residues. V gave up 7 bases and J gave up 8 bases; unmatched junction bases: 15. Study results and caveats: Most T-cell counts and diversity one year after the transplant came from T cells that were newly produced.

Library preparation (for TCRbeta) was performed with unique molecular identifiers. MiXCR, applied by TCRdb to the PCR reads, yields one record per CDR3 protein. The table shows about 300,000 distinct CDR3 sequences, with over 7% occurring only once. The sequencing here drew on peripheral blood, taken 360 days after TCRalphabeta/CD19-depleted stem cell transplant. The genes are TRBV5-1 and TRBJ1-1, with 9 nucleotides matching TRBD1. The TCR comes from a female patient aged 2-9 years who had a stem cell transplant for Fanconi anemia, so the T cells may come from the graft donor. The CDR3 DNA reads as TGCGCCAGCGGACCCAATATAGGGACAGGGAAGGAAGCTTTCTTT. Encoded protein: CASGPNIGTGKEAFF.